This passage covers 3 T cell receptor beta chains from one sample sequenced in a study of spatial heterogeneity in lung cancer. TCRdb recomputed calls from the 5' RACE reads with MiXCR, one row per CDR3 protein. The sample holds nearly 95,000 distinct CDR3 sequences; 15% to 20% are singletons and the top ten take about a fifth. Time point: blood at routine non-recurrence follow-up after resection. The sequences come from PBMCs, collected at follow-up. These receptors originate from a male donor with early-stage non-small cell lung cancer.

This clonotype was seen a few times. The chain recombines TRBV29-1 with TRBJ1-1; D is uncertain. The CDR3 sequence is 13 residues long. From germline, CDR1 is SQVTM and CDR2 ANQGSEA. V dropped 7 bases and J dropped 1 base, with 13 bases sitting between them. This CDR3 is CSAQRTSNTEAFF. In DNA, the CDR3 is TGCAGCGCACAAAGAACCTCGAACACTGAAGCTTTCTTT.

The gene calls are TRBV15 and TRBJ2-7; tentatively, D is TRBD2 (5 bases). Trimming cost V 0 bases and J 2 bases, with 14 bases left between them. The CDR3 covers 16 residues. The V gene's germline CDR1 is LNHNV and CDR2 YYDKDF (reference sequence). The CDR3: CATSRDFPSPTYEQYF. In DNA form, the CDR3 reads TGTGCCACCAGCAGAGATTTTCCTAGCCCTACCTACGAGCAGTACTTC. Full variable domain (outside the CDR3, taken from reference TRBV15 and TRBJ2-7): DAMVIQNPRYQVTQFGKPVTLSCSQTLNHNVMYWYQQKSSQAPKLLFHYYDKDFNNEADTPDNFQSRRPNTSFCFLDIRSPGLGDTAMYLCATSRDFPSPTYEQYFGPGTRLTVT.

This clonotype was seen repeatedly, ten times or more. V gene TRBV4-3 combines with J gene TRBJ1-1; maybe TRBD1 (5 bases). Trimming took 5 bases from V and 4 from J, leaving 17 bases between them. CDR3 length equals 15 residues. The germline V gene has CDR1 LGHNA and CDR2 YSLEER. Here the CDR3 reads CASSKGWGEATEAFF. The CDR3 coding sequence is TGCGCCAGCAGCAAGGGGTGGGGGGAGGCCACTGAAGCTTTCTTT.